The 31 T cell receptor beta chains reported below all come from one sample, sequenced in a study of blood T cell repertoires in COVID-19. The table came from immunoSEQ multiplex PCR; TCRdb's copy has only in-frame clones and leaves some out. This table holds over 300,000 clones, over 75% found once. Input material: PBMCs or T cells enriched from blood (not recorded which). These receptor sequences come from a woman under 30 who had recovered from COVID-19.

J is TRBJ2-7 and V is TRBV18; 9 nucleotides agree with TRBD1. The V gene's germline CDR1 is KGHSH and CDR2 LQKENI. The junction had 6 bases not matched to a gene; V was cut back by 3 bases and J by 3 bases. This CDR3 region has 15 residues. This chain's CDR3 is CASSPGTGTHYEQYF. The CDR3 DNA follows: TGTGCCAGCTCACCCGGGACAGGGACCCACTACGAGCAGTACTTC.

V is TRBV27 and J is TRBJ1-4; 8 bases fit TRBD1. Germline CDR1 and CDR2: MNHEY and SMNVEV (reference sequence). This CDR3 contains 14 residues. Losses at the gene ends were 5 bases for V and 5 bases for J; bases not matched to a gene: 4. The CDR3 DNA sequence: TGTGCCAGCAGTCTAGACAGGGGCAATGAAAAACTGTTTTTT. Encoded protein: CASSLDRGNEKLFF.

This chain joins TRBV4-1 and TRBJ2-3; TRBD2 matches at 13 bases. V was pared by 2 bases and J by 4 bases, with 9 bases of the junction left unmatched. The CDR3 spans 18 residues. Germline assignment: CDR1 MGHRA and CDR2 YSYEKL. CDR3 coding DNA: TGCGCCAGCAGCCAAACTAGCGGGGGGGCCGGGAGCGCAGATACGCAGTATTTT. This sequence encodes CASSQTSGGAGSADTQYF.

The chain's CDR3 is CASSIYRGKGQPQHF. In DNA, the CDR3 is TGTGCCAGTAGTATCTACAGGGGTAAGGGTCAGCCCCAGCATTTT. The chain joins TRBV19 to TRBJ1-5, with TRBD1 matching over 7 bases. Germline CDR1 is LNHDA and CDR2 is SQIVND (reference sequence). With 3 bases clipped from V and 6 bases from J, the junction kept 8 bases outside the gene matches. The CDR3 loop spans 15 amino acids.

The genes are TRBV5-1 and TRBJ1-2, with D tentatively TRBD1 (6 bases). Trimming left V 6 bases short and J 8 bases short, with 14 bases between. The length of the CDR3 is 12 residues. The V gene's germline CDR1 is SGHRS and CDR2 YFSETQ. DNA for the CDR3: TGCGCCAGCACTCAGGGGTTAGAGGGCTACACCTTC. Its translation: CASTQGLEGYTF.

The CDR3 bases are TGTGCCATCAGTGAGTCCCCACGCGGAGGGCTGGATTCACCCCTCCACTTT. This gives the protein CAISESPRGGLDSPLHF. The rearrangement joins TRBV10-3 to TRBJ1-6, with unresolved D. V lost 0 bases and J lost 8, with 17 bases in between. Germline V gene data show CDR1 as ENHRY and CDR2 as SYGVKD. The CDR3 loop spans 17 amino acids.

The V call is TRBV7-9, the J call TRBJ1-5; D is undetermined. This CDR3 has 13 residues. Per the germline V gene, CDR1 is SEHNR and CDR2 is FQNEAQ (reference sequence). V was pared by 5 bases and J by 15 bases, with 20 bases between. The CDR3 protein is CASSPSNAGRMHF. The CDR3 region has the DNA TGTGCCAGCAGCCCCTCCAACGCGGGAAGGATGCATTTT.

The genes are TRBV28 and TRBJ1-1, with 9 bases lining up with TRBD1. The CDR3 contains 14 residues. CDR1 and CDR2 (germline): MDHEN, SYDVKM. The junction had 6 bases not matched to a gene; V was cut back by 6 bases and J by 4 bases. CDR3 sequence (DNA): TGTGCCAGCAGGTGGACAGGGGCGAGCACTGAAGCTTTCTTT. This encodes CASRWTGASTEAFF.

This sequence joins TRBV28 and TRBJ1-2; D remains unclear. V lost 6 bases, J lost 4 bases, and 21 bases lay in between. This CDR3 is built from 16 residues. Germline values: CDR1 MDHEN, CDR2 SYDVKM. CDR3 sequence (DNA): TGTGCCAGCAGCGGAGCGGAGGGCGCGCCGACCTATGGCTACACCTTC. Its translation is CASSGAEGAPTYGYTF.

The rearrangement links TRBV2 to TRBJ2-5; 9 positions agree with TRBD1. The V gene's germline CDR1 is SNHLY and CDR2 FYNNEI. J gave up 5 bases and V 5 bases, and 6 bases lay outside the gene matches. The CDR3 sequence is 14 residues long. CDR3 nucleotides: TGTGCCAGCAGTAACAACAGGGGGCAGGAGACCCAGTACTTC. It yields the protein CASSNNRGQETQYF.

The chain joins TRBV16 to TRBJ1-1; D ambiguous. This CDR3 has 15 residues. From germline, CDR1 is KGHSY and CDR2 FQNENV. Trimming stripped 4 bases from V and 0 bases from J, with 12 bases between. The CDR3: CASSPAGSMNTEAFF. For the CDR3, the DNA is TGTGCCAGCAGCCCAGCCGGGAGCATGAACACTGAAGCTTTCTTT.

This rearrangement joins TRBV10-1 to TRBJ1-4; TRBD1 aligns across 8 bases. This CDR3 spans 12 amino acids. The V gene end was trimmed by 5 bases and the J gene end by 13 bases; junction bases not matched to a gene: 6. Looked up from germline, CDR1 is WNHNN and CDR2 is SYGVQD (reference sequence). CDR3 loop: CASSLGQGPLFF. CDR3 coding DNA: TGCGCCAGCAGTCTCGGACAGGGCCCACTGTTTTTT.

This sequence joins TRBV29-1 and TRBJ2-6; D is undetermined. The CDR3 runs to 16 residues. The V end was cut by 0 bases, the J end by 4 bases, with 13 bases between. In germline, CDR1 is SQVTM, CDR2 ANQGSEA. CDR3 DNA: TGCAGCGTTGAAGACCCCCTTGCGCGAGGGGCCAACGTCCTGACTTTC. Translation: CSVEDPLARGANVLTF.

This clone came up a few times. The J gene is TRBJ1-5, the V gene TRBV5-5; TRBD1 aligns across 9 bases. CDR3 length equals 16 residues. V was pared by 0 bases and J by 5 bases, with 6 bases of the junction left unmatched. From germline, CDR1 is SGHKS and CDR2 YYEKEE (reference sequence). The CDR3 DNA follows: TGTGCCAGCAGCTTGGCTCTTACAGGGGGCCATCAGCCCCAGCATTTT. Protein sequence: CASSLALTGGHQPQHF. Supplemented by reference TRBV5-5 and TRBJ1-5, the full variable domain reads DAGVTQSPTHLIKTRGQQVTLRCSPISGHKSVSWYQQVLGQGPQFIFQYYEKEERGRGNFPDRFSARQFPNYSSELNVNALLLGDSALYLCASSLALTGGHQPQHFGDGTRLSIL.

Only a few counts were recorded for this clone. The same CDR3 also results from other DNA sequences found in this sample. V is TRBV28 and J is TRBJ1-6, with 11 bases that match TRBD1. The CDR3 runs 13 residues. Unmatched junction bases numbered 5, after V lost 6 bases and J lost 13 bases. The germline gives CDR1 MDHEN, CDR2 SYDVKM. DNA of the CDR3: TGTGCCAGCAGACGGACAGGGGGCTCTCCCCTCCACTTT. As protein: CASRRTGGSPLHF. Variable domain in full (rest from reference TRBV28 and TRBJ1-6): DVKVTQSSRYLVKRTGEKVFLECVQDMDHENMFWYRQDPGLGLRLIYFSYDVKMKEKGDIPEGYSVSREKKERFSLILESASTNQTSMYLCASRRTGGSPLHFGNGTRLTVT.

CDR3 coding DNA: TGTGCCAGCAGTTTTAGAGGTTTCGGGAGTAGGGCTGATGAGCAGTTCTTC. Residues: CASSFRGFGSRADEQFF. This chain links TRBV28 with TRBJ2-1; the D gene is possibly TRBD2 (6 bases). The germline V gene has CDR1 MDHEN and CDR2 SYDVKM. Trimming removed 3 bases from V and 8 bases from J, with 23 bases in between. The CDR3 is 17 amino acids.

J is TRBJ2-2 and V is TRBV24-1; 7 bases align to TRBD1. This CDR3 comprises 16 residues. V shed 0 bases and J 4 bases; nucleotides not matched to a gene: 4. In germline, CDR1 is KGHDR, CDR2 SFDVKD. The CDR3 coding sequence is TGTGCCACCAGTGATTTGACGGGGACAGCCACCGGGGAGCTGTTTTTT. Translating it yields CATSDLTGTATGELFF.

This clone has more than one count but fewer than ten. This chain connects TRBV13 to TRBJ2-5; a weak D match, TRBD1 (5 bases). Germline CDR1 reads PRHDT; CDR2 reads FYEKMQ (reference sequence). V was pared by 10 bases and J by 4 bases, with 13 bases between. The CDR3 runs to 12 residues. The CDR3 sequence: CATRKGVETQYF. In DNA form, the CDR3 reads TGTGCCACCAGGAAAGGGGTAGAGACCCAGTACTTC. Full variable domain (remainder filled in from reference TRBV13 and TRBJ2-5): AAGVIQSPRHLIKEKRETATLKCYPIPRHDTVYWYQQGPGQDPQFLISFYEKMQSDKGSIPDRFSAQQFSDYHSELNMSSLELGDSALYFCATRKGVETQYFGPGTRLLVL.

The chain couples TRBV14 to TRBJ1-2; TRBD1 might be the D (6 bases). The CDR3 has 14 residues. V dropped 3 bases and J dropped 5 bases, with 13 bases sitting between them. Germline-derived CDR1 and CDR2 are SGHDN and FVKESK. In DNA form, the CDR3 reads TGTGCCAGCAGCCAGCAAACAGGGTCATATGGCTACACCTTC. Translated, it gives CASSQQTGSYGYTF.

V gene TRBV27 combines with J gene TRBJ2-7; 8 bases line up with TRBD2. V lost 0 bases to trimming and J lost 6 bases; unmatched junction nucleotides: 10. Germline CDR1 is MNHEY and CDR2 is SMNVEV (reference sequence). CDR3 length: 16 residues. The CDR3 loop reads CASSLSWGLESAEQYF. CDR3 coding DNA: TGTGCCAGCAGTTTATCATGGGGACTAGAGTCGGCCGAGCAGTACTTC.

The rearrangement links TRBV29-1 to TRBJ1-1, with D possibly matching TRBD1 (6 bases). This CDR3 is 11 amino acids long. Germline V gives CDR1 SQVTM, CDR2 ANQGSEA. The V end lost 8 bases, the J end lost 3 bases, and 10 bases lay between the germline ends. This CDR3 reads CSIWTDTEAFF. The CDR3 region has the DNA TGCAGCATTTGGACAGACACTGAAGCTTTCTTT.

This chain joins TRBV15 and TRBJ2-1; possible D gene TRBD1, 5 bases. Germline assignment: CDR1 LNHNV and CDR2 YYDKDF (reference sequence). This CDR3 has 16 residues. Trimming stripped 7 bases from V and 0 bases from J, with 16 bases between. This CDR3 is CATTQIVGVSYNEQFF. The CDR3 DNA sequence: TGTGCCACCACCCAGATAGTAGGGGTCTCCTACAATGAGCAGTTCTTC.

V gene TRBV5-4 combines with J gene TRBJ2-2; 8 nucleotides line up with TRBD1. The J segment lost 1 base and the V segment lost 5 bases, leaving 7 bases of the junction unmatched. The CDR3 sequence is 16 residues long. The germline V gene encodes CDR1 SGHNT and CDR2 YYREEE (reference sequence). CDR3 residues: CASSSRTGRNTGELFF. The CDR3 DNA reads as TGTGCCAGCAGTTCTAGGACAGGGCGGAACACCGGGGAGCTGTTTTTT.

This CDR3 reads CASSPGSGGPTYGYTF. In DNA, the CDR3 is TGTGCCAGCTCACCAGGGTCGGGGGGCCCAACCTATGGCTACACCTTC. This chain connects TRBV18 to TRBJ1-2; D is possibly TRBD1 (6 bases). CDR1 is KGHSH and CDR2 is LQKENI in the germline V gene. V lost 2 bases and J lost 4, with 17 bases in between. The CDR3 runs 16 residues.

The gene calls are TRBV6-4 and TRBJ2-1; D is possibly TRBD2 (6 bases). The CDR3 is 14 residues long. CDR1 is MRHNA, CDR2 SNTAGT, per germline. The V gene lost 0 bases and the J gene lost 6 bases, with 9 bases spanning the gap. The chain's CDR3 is CASSDSAGRNEQFF. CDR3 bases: TGTGCCAGCAGTGACTCGGCGGGACGCAATGAGCAGTTCTTC.

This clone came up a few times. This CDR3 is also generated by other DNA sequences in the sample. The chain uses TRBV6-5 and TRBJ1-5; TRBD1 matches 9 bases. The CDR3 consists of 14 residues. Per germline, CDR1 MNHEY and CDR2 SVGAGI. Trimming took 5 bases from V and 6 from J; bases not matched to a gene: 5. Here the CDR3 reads CASSPQGAGQPQHF. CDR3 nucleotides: TGTGCCAGCAGTCCACAGGGGGCGGGTCAGCCCCAGCATTTT.

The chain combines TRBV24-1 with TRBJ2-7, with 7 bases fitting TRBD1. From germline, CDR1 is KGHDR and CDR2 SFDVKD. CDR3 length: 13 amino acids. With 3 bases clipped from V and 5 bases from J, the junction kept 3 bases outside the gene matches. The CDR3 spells CATSDADRDEQYF. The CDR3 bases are TGTGCCACCAGTGATGCCGACAGGGACGAGCAGTACTTC.

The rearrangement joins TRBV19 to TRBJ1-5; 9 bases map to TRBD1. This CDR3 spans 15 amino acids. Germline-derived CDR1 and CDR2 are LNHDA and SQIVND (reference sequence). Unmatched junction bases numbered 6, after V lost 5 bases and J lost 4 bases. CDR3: CASSRPGTGNQPQHF. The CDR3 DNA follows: TGTGCCAGTAGTCGACCCGGGACAGGGAATCAGCCCCAGCATTTT.

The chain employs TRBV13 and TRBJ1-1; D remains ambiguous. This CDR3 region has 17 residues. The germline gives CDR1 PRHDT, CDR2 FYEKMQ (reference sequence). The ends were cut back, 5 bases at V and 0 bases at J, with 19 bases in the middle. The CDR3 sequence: CASSPTGSAGMNTEAFF. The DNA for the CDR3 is TGTGCCAGCAGCCCCACCGGTTCGGCGGGGATGAACACTGAAGCTTTCTTT.

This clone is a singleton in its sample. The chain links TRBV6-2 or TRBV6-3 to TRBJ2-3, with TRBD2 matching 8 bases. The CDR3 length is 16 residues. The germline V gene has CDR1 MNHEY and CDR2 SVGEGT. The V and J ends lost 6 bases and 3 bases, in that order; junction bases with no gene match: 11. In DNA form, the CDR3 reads TGTGCCAGCAGCCATGCCGCCGGGGGGGGAACAGATACGCAGTATTTT. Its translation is CASSHAAGGGTDTQYF.

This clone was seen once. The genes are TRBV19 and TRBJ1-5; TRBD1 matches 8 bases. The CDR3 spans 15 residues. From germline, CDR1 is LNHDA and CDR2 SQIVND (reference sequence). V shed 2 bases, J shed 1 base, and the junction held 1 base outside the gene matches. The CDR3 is CASSIQGASNQPQHF. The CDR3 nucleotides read TGTGCCAGTAGTATACAGGGGGCGAGCAATCAGCCCCAGCATTTT.